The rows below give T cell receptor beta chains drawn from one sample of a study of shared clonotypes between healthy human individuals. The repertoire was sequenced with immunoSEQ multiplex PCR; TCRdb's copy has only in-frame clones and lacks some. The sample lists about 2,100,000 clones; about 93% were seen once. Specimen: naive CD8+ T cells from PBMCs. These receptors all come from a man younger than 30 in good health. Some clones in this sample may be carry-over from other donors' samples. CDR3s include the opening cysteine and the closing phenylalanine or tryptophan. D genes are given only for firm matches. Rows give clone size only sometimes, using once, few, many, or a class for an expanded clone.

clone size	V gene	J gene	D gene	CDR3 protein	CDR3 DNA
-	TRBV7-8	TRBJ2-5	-	CASSLGNRAWGEETQYF	TGTGCCAGCAGCTTAGGAAACAGGGCGTGGGGGGAAGAGACCCAGTACTTC
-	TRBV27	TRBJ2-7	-	CASSRLESSYEQYF	TGTGCCAGCAGTCGGTTGGAGAGCTCCTACGAGCAGTACTTC
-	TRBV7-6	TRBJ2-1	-	CASSPGVSGGGNEQFF	TGTGCCAGCAGTCCAGGGGTTAGCGGAGGTGGGAATGAGCAGTTCTTC
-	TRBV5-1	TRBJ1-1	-	CASSLVSGVDTEAFF	TGCGCCAGCAGCTTGGTGTCAGGGGTGGACACTGAAGCTTTCTTT
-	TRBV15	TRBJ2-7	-	CATSRDGTYEQYF	TGTGCCACCAGCAGAGATGGTACCTACGAGCAGTACTTC
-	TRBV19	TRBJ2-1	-	CASSVSGYNEQFF	TGTGCCAGTAGTGTTAGCGGCTACAATGAGCAGTTCTTC
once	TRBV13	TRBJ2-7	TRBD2	CASRSSGSPTYEQYF	TGTGCCAGCAGATCAAGCGGGAGCCCCACCTACGAGCAGTACTTC
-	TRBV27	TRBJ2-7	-	CASKRDRGLADPYEQYF	TGTGCCAGCAAACGGGACAGGGGACTAGCGGATCCCTACGAGCAGTACTTC
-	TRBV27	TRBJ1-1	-	CASHDRDGDSEAFF	TGTGCCAGCCACGACCGGGACGGAGATAGTGAAGCTTTCTTT
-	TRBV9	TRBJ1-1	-	CASSVDRSSIEAFF	TGTGCCAGCAGCGTAGACAGGTCTTCTATTGAAGCTTTCTTT
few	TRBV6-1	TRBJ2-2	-	CASRHVNTGELFF	TGTGCCAGCAGACACGTTAACACCGGGGAGCTGTTTTTT
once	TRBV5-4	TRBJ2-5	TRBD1	CASSPTGRPQETQYF	TGTGCCAGCAGCCCGACAGGGCGTCCCCAAGAGACCCAGTACTTC
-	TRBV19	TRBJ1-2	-	CASSTPGIRGYGYTF	TGTGCCAGTAGTACCCCCGGGATTCGAGGGTATGGCTACACCTTC
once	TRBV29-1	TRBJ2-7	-	CSVEIVDHPSYEQYF	TGCAGCGTTGAAATCGTCGACCACCCGTCCTACGAGCAGTACTTC
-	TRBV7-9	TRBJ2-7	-	CASSLAISGDPLHF	TGTGCCAGCAGCTTAGCGATCTCGGGGGACCCTTTACACTTC
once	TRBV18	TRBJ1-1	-	CASSKGEPGAFF	TGTGCCAGCTCTAAGGGAGAGCCCGGAGCTTTCTTT
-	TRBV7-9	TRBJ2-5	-	CASSFARETQYF	TGTGCCAGCAGCTTCGCCAGGGAGACCCAGTACTTC
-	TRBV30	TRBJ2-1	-	CAWSVGFNEQFF	TGTGCCTGGAGTGTAGGTTTCAATGAGCAGTTCTTC
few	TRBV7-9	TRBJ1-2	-	CASSLADFYGYAF	TGTGCCAGCAGCTTGGCGGACTTCTATGGCTACGCCTTC
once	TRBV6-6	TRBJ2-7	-	CASSPRTAQGDEQYF	TGTGCCAGCAGCCCAAGAACAGCACAGGGTGACGAGCAGTACTTC
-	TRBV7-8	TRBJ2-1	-	CASSLEAGGYYNEQFF	TGTGCCAGCAGCTTAGAAGCGGGTGGGTACTACAATGAGCAGTTCTTC
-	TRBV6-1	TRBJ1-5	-	CASSETSNQPQHF	TGTGCCAGCAGCGAAACTAGCAATCAGCCCCAGCATTTT
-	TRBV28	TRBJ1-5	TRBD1	CASSHHRGRAGGSTDDNQPQHF	TGTGCCAGCAGTCACCACCGGGGGAGGGCAGGGGGGTCTACGGACGATAATCAGCCCCAGCATTTT
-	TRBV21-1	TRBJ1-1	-	CASSKVPYRDRVGDTEAFF	TGTGCCAGCAGCAAAGTCCCTTACCGGGACAGGGTCGGGGACACTGAAGCTTTCTTT
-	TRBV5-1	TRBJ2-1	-	CASSLLGGDIYNEQFF	TGCGCCAGCAGCTTGCTTGGGGGCGATATCTACAATGAGCAGTTCTTC
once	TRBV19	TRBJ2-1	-	CASSIGQEQFF	TGTGCCAGTAGTATTGGACAGGAGCAGTTCTTC
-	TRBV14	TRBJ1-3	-	CASSQEWAESSTSGNTIYF	TGTGCCAGCAGCCAAGAGTGGGCGGAAAGCTCAACCTCTGGAAACACCATATATTTT
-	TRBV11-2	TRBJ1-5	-	CASSLDAANPRAQPQHF	TGTGCCAGCAGCTTAGATGCGGCGAACCCAAGGGCTCAGCCCCAGCATTTT
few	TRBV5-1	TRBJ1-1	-	CASSLAIGGMGTEAFF	TGCGCCAGCAGCTTGGCCATTGGAGGGATGGGCACTGAAGCTTTCTTT
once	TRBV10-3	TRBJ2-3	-	CAIEEARAVYF	TGTGCCATCGAAGAGGCCCGCGCAGTGTATTTT
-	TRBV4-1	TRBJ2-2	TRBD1	CASSQVVTGATFVSGELFF	TGCGCCAGCAGCCAAGTCGTGACAGGGGCCACATTTGTATCCGGGGAGCTGTTTTTT
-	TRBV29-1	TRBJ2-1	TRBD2	CSALGAGGPGNEQFF	TGCAGCGCCTTGGGGGCGGGAGGGCCGGGGAATGAGCAGTTCTTC
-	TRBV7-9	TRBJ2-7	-	CASSLGRDEQYF	TGTGCCAGCAGCTTAGGGCGCGACGAGCAGTACTTC
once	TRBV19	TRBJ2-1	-	CASTPGLRTYNEQFF	TGTGCCAGTACCCCCGGACTACGGACTTACAATGAGCAGTTCTTC
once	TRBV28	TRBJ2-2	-	CASSSLWGENTGELFF	TGTGCCAGCAGTTCTTTGTGGGGGGAGAACACCGGGGAGCTGTTTTTT
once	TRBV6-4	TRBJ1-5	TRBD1	CASRRAGGPYSNQPQHF	TGTGCCAGCAGACGCGCAGGGGGTCCTTATAGCAATCAGCCCCAGCATTTT
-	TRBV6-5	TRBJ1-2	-	CASSGVYGYTF	TGTGCCAGCAGCGGGGTATATGGCTACACCTTC
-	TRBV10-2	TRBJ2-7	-	CASSDLPRGRRVEQYF	TGCGCCAGCAGTGATCTCCCTCGGGGACGGCGGGTCGAGCAGTACTTC
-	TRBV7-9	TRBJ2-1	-	CASSRAGIGNEQFF	TGTGCCAGCTCCAGGGCCGGGATAGGGAATGAGCAGTTCTTC
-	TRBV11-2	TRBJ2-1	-	CASTTWGRELGNEQFF	TGTGCCAGCACCACCTGGGGGCGGGAGCTCGGCAATGAGCAGTTCTTC